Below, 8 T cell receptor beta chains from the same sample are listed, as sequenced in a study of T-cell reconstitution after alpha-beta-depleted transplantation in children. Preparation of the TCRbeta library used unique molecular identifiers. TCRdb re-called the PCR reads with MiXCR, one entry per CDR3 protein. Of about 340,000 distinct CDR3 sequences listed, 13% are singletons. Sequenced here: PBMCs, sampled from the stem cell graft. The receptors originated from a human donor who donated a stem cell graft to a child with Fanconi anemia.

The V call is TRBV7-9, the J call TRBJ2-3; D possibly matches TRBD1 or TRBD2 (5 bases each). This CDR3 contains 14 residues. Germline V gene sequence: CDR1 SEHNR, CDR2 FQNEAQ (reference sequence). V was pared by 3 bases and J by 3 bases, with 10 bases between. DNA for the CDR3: TGTGCCAGCAGCTTTGACTACAGGACAGATACGCAGTATTTT. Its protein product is CASSFDYRTDTQYF.

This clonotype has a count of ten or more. The CDR3 DNA follows: TGTGCCAGCAGCGCGGGGCCCTCCTACGAGCAGTACGTC. It codes for CASSAGPSYEQYV. The genes are TRBV3-1 and TRBJ2-7, with D tentatively TRBD2 (6 bases). Trimming removed 5 bases from V and 0 bases from J, with 8 bases in between. The CDR3 covers 13 residues. Germline lookup yields CDR1 LGHDT and CDR2 YNNKEL (reference sequence).

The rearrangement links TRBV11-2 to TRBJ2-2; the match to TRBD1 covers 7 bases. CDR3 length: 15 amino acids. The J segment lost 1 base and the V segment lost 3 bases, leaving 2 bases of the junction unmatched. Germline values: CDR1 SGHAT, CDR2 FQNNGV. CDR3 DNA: TGTGCCAGCAGCTTTCGACAGGGGAACACCGGGGAGCTGTTTTTT. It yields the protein CASSFRQGNTGELFF.

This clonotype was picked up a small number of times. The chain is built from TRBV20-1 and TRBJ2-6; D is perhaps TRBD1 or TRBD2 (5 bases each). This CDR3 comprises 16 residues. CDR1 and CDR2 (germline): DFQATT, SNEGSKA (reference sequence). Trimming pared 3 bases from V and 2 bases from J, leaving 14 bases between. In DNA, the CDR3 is TGCAGTGCTAGCGGGGCAGGGTTGACTGGGGCCAACGTCCTGACTTTC. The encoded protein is CSASGAGLTGANVLTF.

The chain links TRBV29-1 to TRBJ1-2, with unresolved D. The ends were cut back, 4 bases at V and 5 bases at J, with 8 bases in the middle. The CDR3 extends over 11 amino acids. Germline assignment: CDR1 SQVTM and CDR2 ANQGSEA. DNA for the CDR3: TGCAGCGTTGCGGTAGGGTATGGCTACACCTTC. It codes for CSVAVGYGYTF.

CDR3 loop: CASRTGPAEAFF. The CDR3 nucleotides are TGTGCCAGTCGGACAGGGCCCGCTGAAGCTTTCTTT. The V gene is TRBV12-3 or TRBV12-4, the J gene TRBJ1-1, with 8 nucleotides matching TRBD1. V shed 9 bases, J shed 6 bases, and the junction held 6 bases outside the gene matches. This CDR3 spans 12 amino acids.

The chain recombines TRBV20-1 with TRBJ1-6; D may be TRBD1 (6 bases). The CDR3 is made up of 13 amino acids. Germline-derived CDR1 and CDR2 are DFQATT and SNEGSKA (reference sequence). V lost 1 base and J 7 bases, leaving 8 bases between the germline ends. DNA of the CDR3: TGCAGTGCTAGAGCCGGACAGAATTCACCCCTCCACTTT. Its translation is CSARAGQNSPLHF.

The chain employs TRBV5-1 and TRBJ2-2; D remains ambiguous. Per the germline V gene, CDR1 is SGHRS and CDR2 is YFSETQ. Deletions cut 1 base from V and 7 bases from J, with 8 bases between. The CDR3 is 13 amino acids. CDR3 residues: CASSLSPDGELFF. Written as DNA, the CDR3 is TGCGCCAGCAGCTTGTCTCCGGACGGGGAGCTGTTTTTT.